This entry features one T cell receptor beta chain sequence. Its antigen is as yet unknown. The data stem from a study of Tregs in tolerant kidney transplant recipients. Findings and caveats of the study: No direct test of biological reproducibility was done here. Activated donor B cell expansion appeared to reveal the most relevant donor-specific TCRbeta repertoire.

The repertoire was sequenced with immunoSEQ multiplex PCR; TCRdb's copy has only in-frame clones and lacks some. This sample contains about 52,000 clones. The receptor was derived from a human donor who received a combined kidney and bone marrow transplant. The material sequenced was CD4+ T cells from blood, taken before the transplant.

CDR3 DNA (partial): TGTGCCAGTAGGCTGACAGGAGGGATTGGCGAG. Protein sequence: CASRLTGGIGE. The whole CDR3 protein reads CASRLTGGIGEQYF. The chain is built from TRBV19 and TRBJ2-7; D tentatively fits TRBD1 or TRBD2 (6 bases each). The read stops 3 residues short of the end of the CDR3; the missing end is completed from the germline J gene. Deletions cut 6 bases from V and 6 bases from J, with 18 bases between. CDR1 is LNHDA and CDR2 is SQIVND in the germline V gene (reference sequence). The CDR3 totals 14 residues.